This T cell receptor (beta chain) was observed in a study of neurological immune-mediated disorders. In TCRdb, the 5' RACE reads were re-called with MiXCR into one record per CDR3 protein. This table has tens of thousands of distinct CDR3 sequences, around 10% appearing once. As for time point: longitudinal time-point 1 (baseline). This CDR3 has 17 residues. CDR1 and CDR2 (germline): SQVTM, ANQGSEA. The V gene lost 6 bases and the J gene lost 1 base, with 21 bases spanning the gap. Many counts were recorded for this clonotype. Its specificity is unknown. Points from the study as a whole: The absence of any CDR3 amino acid sequence shared by expanded clones across subjects suggests that repertoires were private in all groups. Expansion of TCR clones was greatest in HTLV-1-associated myelopathy and smallest in multiple sclerosis, where it fell below that of healthy controls.

The chain links TRBV29-1 to TRBJ2-2; maybe TRBD1 (6 bases). Sequencing used PBMCs. The receptor comes from a male donor with HTLV-1-associated myelopathy (HAM/TSP). This CDR3 reads CSVHLLGAGQNTGELFF. CDR3 coding DNA: TGCAGCGTGCACCTATTGGGGGCAGGGCAGAACACCGGGGAGCTGTTTTTT.